This T cell receptor (beta chain) was obtained from a study of neoadjuvant anti-PD-1 for oral cavity cancer (dated by TCRdb to 2020 to 2022). About the study as a whole: Before undergoing curative-intent surgical resection, most patients got three to four biweekly nivolumab doses at 3 mg/kg. A fourth nivolumab dose was given around day 43 to patients without progression, and definitive surgical resection was performed in those patients on days 50-56. Responders were defined as patients with complete response, partial response or stable disease by RECIST 1.1; non-responders were defined as patients with progression. There were roughly 11 patients in the parent correlative cohort, and the response rate was 33%. Study-wide conclusions, independent of this receptor: After neoadjuvant nivolumab, T cell clonality (Gini index) in PBMCs was significantly higher in non-responders than in responders. A higher pretreatment blood Treg/Th17 ratio correlated with both higher pretreatment blood TCRbeta clonality and lower post-treatment tumor TCRbeta clonality. Only three patients per response group were included in the TCR analyses, and larger cohorts for validation were called for by the authors.

For deep sequencing, PBMC libraries mostly used about 500 ng of input genomic DNA, with six replicates for each sample. Following the manufacturer's instructions, the team built TCRbeta libraries using the immunoSEQ hsTCRbeta kit. An Illumina NovaSeq 6000 S4 flow cell was used to sequence the final libraries, which had first been combined to 3 nM. Concerning the study's data processing: The immunoSEQ Analyzer handled quality control and preprocessing of the raw data. The analysis was restricted to productive rearrangements, with each unique CDR3 amino acid sequence defining a clonotype. Using the R package tcR, the researchers computed the Gini-Simpson index as their estimate of repertoire clonality. Gini indices were compared with Student's t test, and associations with tumor size change were assessed by Pearson correlation. TCRdb took over this immuneACCESS table, retaining in-frame rearrangements with V and J assigned. Such tables are incomplete; in checked studies, under half of the missing clones stem from an unresolved V gene, and the remainder is unexplained. D and trimming come from the DNA, and the V and J calls and clone size come from that table. This sample is represented by 14,000 or so clones; about 76% of them were singletons. 2.5% to 3% of the sample rests with the top ten.

As for this clone: What this receptor recognizes is not known. No base quality values were provided; no much bigger clone lies one nucleotide off.

The label giving this sample's time point can be read as: after neoadjuvant nivolumab, at surgical resection. Patients were newly diagnosed with stage II-IVA oral cavity squamous cell carcinoma and had received no prior systemic or radiation treatment. Everyone in the cohort had locally advanced, HPV-negative oral cavity squamous cell carcinoma. Peripheral blood mononuclear cells were analyzed directly, without maintenance or expansion in culture. The samples were drawn from a longitudinal correlative study tied to a single-arm phase II trial testing neoadjuvant nivolumab in oral cavity squamous cell carcinoma. Subject-matched pre- and post-treatment PBMCs and tumors from three responders and three non-responders underwent genomic DNA-based TCRbeta sequencing. Peripheral blood mononuclear cells were collected before nivolumab treatment and again after treatment, at the time of surgery. The Maxwell RSC DNA from Cells kit was used to extract genomic DNA from PBMCs.

V was cut back by 4 bases and J by 2 bases, leaving a gap of 11 bases between them. The germline V gene (reference sequence) gives CDR1 as GTSNPN and CDR2 as SVGIG. CDR3 length: 13 amino acids, cysteine to phenylalanine. The read is trimmed to its CDR3 DNA, 39 bases read in frame from base 1. This TCR derives from a person aged 35 to 85 with oral cavity squamous cell carcinoma. The input for sequencing was PBMCs, taken after nivolumab (anti-PD-1) treatment. The chain uses TRBV30 and TRBJ1-1, with a weak D call of TRBD1 (5 bases match). The CDR3 region has the sequence CAWTMDINTEAFF. The bases read TGTGCCTGGACCATGGACATAAACACTGAAGCTTTCTTT.